Presented here are 2 T cell receptor beta chains from one specimen sequenced in a study of T-cell memory formation after mild COVID-19. TCRdb recomputed calls from the 5' RACE reads with MiXCR, one row per CDR3 protein. The sample gives some 340,000 distinct CDR3 sequences, 13% of which show up once; 20% to 25% is in the top ten. The sample taken for sequencing was PBMCs or a T cell subset sorted from them (not recorded which). The receptors stem from a man between 18 and 35 years old who had mild COVID-19 (a few samples of this study predate the infection). Cell type and time point are not known.

This sequence joins TRBV4-1 and TRBJ2-7; 11 positions agree with TRBD1. V shed 4 bases, J shed 6 bases, and the junction held 8 bases outside the gene matches. CDR1 MGHRA and CDR2 YSYEKL come from the germline V gene. This CDR3 contains 15 residues. CDR3 amino acids: CASSPRPGTGGEQYF. The CDR3 coding sequence is TGCGCCAGCAGCCCCCGTCCCGGGACAGGGGGCGAGCAGTACTTC.

There are a few counts of this clonotype. The chain has TRBV7-2 and TRBJ1-5; maybe TRBD1 (5 bases). CDR3 length equals 16 residues. V lost 2 bases and J 0 bases, leaving 11 bases between the germline ends. Germline CDR1 and CDR2: SGHTA and FQGNSA. The DNA of the CDR3 is TGTGCCAGCAGCTTAAATGGGGCCTATAGCAATCAGCCCCAGCATTTT. Translated: CASSLNGAYSNQPQHF.